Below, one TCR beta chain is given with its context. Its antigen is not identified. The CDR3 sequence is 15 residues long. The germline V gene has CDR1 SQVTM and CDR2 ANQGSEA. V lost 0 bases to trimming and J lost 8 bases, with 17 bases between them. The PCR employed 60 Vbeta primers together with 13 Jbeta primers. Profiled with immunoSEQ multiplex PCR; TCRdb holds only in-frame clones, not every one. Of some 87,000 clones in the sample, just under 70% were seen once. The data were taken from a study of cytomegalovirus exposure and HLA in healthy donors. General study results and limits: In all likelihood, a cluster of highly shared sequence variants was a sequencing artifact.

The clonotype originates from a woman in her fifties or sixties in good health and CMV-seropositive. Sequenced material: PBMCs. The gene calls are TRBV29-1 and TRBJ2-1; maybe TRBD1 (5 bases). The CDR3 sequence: CSVEDGAGRMDEQFF. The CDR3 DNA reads TGCAGCGTTGAAGATGGAGCAGGGCGGATGGATGAGCAGTTCTTC.